This T cell receptor beta chain comes out of a study of blood T cell repertoires in COVID-19. Study-level information: PBMCs, B-cell-depleted T cells, or T cells provided the cDNA or gDNA that made up the material.

This clone was observed once. Per the authors' pipeline: Amplifying reference gene primers gave estimates of nucleated cell counts. Using immunoSEQ multiplex PCR, the repertoire was profiled, and TCRdb retains in-frame clones only, with some absent. From that table come the V and J calls and clone size; the DNA was used to work out D and trimming. The top ten clones hold 2.8% of a sample with about 200,000 clones, around 80% of them seen once. This TCR was recovered from a woman aged 80 or older with active or convalescent COVID-19. Source material: peripheral blood.

The CDR3 loop is CASSRGRNNQETQYF. The CDR3, as DNA: TGTGCCAGCAGCCGGGGGAGGAATAACCAAGAGACCCAGTACTTC. The chain has TRBV27 and TRBJ2-5; D may be TRBD2 (6 bases). CDR3 length: 15 residues. The ends were cut back, 6 bases at V and 0 bases at J, with 14 bases in the middle. Germline CDR1 and CDR2: MNHEY and SMNVEV (reference sequence).